The clone carrying this T cell receptor (beta chain) was counted between two and nine times. What it binds is not known. This specimen belongs to a study of T-cell memory formation after mild COVID-19. Amplification by 5'RACE using constant-segment primers produced TCR alpha and TCR beta cDNA libraries that carried sample barcodes and UMIs. TCRdb reprocessed the 5' RACE reads via MiXCR and lists one record per CDR3 protein. The repertoire consists of roughly 170,000 distinct CDR3 sequences, with 18% occurring once and the leading ten covering about 4%. Study observations and caveats: Clones contracting over day 15 to 85 were CD4/CD8 balanced, with later expanders leaning CD4+.

CDR1 SGHRS and CDR2 YFSETQ come from the germline V gene. The CDR3 has 17 residues. V was clipped by 4 bases and J by 2 bases; unmatched bases: 10. Material for sequencing was PBMCs or a T cell subset sorted from them (not recorded which). The genes are TRBV5-1 and TRBJ2-3, with 10 bases aligning to TRBD2. This receptor was obtained from a man between 18 and 35 years old who had mild COVID-19 (a few samples of this study predate the infection). Cell type and time point are not known. DNA for the CDR3: TGCGCCAGCAGCCGAGGGCTAGCGGGGGTCTCCACAGATACGCAGTATTTT. It encodes CASSRGLAGVSTDTQYF.